These 5 T cell receptor beta chains share one sample of origin, sequenced in a study of blood T cell repertoires in COVID-19. Generated by immunoSEQ multiplex PCR, the TCRdb table keeps only in-frame clones and is missing some. The data show 200,000 to 250,000 clones, approximately 86% seen once. The sequenced sample consisted of peripheral blood. These receptors were collected from a woman in her fifties or sixties who had recovered from COVID-19.

The chain employs TRBV18 and TRBJ1-5, with 7 bases aligning to TRBD1. CDR3 length: 16 residues. Unmatched junction bases numbered 10, after V lost 2 bases and J lost 6 bases. Germline V gene lookup returns CDR1 KGHSH and CDR2 LQKENI. CDR3 amino acids: CASSPGTVSNSQPQHF. The CDR3 region has the DNA TGTGCCAGCTCACCAGGGACAGTTAGCAACAGTCAGCCCCAGCATTTT.

The chain links TRBV24-1 to TRBJ2-2, with D perhaps TRBD1 (7 bases). Trimming took off 3 bases at V and 1 base at J, with 14 bases between the two ends. CDR1 and CDR2 (germline): KGHDR, SFDVKD. This CDR3 region has 17 residues. This CDR3 is CATSDPGGTENTGELFF. CDR3 DNA: TGTGCCACCAGTGATCCAGGGGGGACAGAGAACACCGGGGAGCTGTTTTTT.

This clone was seen just once. The gene calls are TRBV4-3 and TRBJ1-1; D unresolved. CDR1 is LGHNA and CDR2 is YSLEER in the germline V gene. V gave up 0 bases and J gave up 0 bases, with 14 bases separating them. This CDR3 has 17 residues. The CDR3 DNA reads as TGCGCCAGCAGCCAAGATCCGTCGTGGGGAGTGAACACTGAAGCTTTCTTT. This gives the protein CASSQDPSWGVNTEAFF.

The chain couples TRBV7-6 to TRBJ2-1; the match to TRBD2 covers 9 bases. Losses at the gene ends were 0 bases for V and 0 bases for J; bases not matched to a gene: 3. The CDR3 runs to 17 residues. Germline lookup yields CDR1 SGHVS and CDR2 FNYEAQ. CDR3 coding DNA: TGTGCCAGCAGCTTAGCCCTAGCGGGGAGCTCCTACAATGAGCAGTTCTTC. Amino acid sequence: CASSLALAGSSYNEQFF.

This clone was counted a few times. This rearrangement joins TRBV7-8 to TRBJ1-3, with D perhaps matching TRBD1 (5 bases). The CDR3 spans 14 residues. V was cut by 4 bases and J by 6 bases, with 13 bases left in between. CDR1 and CDR2 from the germline V gene are SGHVS and FQNEAQ. CDR3 protein: CASSSLLRENTIYF. CDR3 in DNA: TGTGCCAGCAGCTCGCTCCTCAGGGAAAACACCATATATTTT.